This T cell receptor beta chain stems from a study of T cell responses to AZD1222 COVID-19 vaccine. At the level of the study: Second-dose intervals near 4 or 12 weeks were combined. Regarding the study as a whole: The sample set comprised mostly white British donors with more females, and clonal diversity was possibly underestimated. Two AZD1222 administrations were followed by greater Spike-specific TCR breadth and depth. Scientists sampled the repertoires only once the peak T cell response had passed.

Assay used: immunoSEQ multiplex PCR; TCRdb lists only in-frame clones, some missing. Of around 100,000 clones in the sample, 85% to 95% were seen once. This CDR3 spans 15 amino acids. Germline values: CDR1 MNHEY, CDR2 SMNVEV (reference sequence). V lost 3 bases, J lost 0 bases, and 8 bases lay in between. A note on this clone: Its antigen is currently unknown.

Sequenced here: peripheral blood, sampled on day 0 of AZD1222 vaccination. The J gene is TRBJ2-2, the V gene TRBV27; D is ambiguous. The receptor was derived from an adult in good health. CDR3 residues: CASSFLATNTGELFF. The CDR3 DNA reads as TGTGCCAGCAGTTTCTTAGCTACGAACACCGGGGAGCTGTTTTTT.